The source of this TCR beta chain is a study of T cell changes during pregnancy in multiple sclerosis. Germline V CDR1 and CDR2: MGHDK, SYGVNS. The CDR3 is 15 residues long. The V segment lost 4 bases and the J segment 4 bases; nucleotides outside the gene matches: 8. The data were produced by immunoSEQ multiplex PCR, yet TCRdb's version contains in-frame clones alone and is incomplete. The sample shows around 68,000 clones, approximately 90% of them seen only once. The sequences come from peripheral blood, collected in the third trimester of pregnancy. The source is a female donor with multiple sclerosis, enrolled in a pregnancy study. The V and J genes are TRBV25-1 and TRBJ2-5; 8 bases line up with TRBD1. CDR3 bases: TGTGCCAGCAGTGGACTCTTACAGGGGGGAGAGACCCAGTACTTC. This translates into CASSGLLQGGETQYF.